Listed here is a single T cell receptor beta chain. Libraries were prepared by immunoSEQ multiplex PCR; TCRdb keeps only in-frame clonotypes and omits some of them. The table shows 200,000 to 250,000 clones, with 90% occurring only once. These data come from a study of blood T cell repertoires in COVID-19. Study information: Donors in the United States, Italy and Spain gave samples during acute or convalescent COVID-19. T cells, B-cell-depleted T cells, or PBMCs supplied cDNA or gDNA.

CDR1 MNHEY and CDR2 SVGAGI come from the germline V gene. The V end lost 2 bases, the J end lost 10 bases, and 9 bases lay between the germline ends. The CDR3 loop spans 13 amino acids. The material sequenced was PBMCs or T cells enriched from blood (not recorded which). The chain joins TRBV6-5 to TRBJ1-6, with D possibly being TRBD1 (6 bases). The clonotype was recovered from a man aged 25 to 40 who had been exposed to COVID-19. The CDR3 sequence: CASSYGGGSPLHF. As DNA, the CDR3 is TGTGCCAGCAGTTACGGGGGCGGGTCACCCCTCCACTTT.